This T cell receptor beta chain was documented in a study of blood T cell repertoires in COVID-19. The CDR3 extends over 16 amino acids. The germline V gene encodes CDR1 WSHSY and CDR2 SAAADI. The V gene end was trimmed by 0 bases and the J gene end by 6 bases; junction bases not matched to a gene: 5. Per the study methods: It was from reference gene primer amplification that nucleated cell counts were estimated. The assay was immunoSEQ multiplex PCR, and TCRdb's table has in-frame clones only and misses some. V and J calls and clone size are as listed in that table; D and trimming were resolved from the DNA. The sample includes about 430,000 clones, roughly 89% of them seen just once.

This receptor was obtained from a man in his late teens or twenties with COVID-19, enrolled during active disease. What was sequenced was peripheral blood. The chain is built from TRBV10-2 and TRBJ2-1; 10 bases are shared with TRBD2. CDR3 in amino acids: CASSESSASGGNEQFF. Written as DNA, the CDR3 is TGCGCCAGCAGTGAGTCATCTGCTAGCGGGGGCAATGAGCAGTTCTTC.